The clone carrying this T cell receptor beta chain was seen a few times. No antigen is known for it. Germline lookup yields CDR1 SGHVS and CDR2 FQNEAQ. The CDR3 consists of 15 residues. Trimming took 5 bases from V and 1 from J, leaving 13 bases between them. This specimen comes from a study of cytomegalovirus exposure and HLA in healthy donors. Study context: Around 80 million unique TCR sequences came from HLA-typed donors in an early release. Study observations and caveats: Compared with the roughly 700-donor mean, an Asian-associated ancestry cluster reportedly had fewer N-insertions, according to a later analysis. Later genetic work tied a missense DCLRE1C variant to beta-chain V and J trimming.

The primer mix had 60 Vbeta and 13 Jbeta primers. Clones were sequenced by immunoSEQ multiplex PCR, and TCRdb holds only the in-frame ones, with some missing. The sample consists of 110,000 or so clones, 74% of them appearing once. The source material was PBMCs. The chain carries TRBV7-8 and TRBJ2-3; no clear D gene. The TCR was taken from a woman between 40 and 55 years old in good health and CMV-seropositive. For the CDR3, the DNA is TGTGCCAGCAGCCCGCCCTACCCGGGCACAGATACGCAGTATTTT. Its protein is CASSPPYPGTDTQYF.